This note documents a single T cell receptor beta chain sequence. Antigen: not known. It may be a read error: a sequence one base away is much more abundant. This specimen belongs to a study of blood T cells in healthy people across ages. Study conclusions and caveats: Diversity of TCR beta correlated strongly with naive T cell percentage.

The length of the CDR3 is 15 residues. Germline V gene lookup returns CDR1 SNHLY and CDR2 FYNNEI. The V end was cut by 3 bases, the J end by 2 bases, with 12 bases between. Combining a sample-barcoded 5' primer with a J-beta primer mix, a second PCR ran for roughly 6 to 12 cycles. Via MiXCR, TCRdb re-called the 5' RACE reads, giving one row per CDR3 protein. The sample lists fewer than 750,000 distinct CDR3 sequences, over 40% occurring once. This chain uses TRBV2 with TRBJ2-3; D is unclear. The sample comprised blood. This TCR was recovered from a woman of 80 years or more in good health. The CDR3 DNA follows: TGTGCCAGCAGTGATAGGGTAAAGGACACAGATACGCAGTATTTT. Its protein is CASSDRVKDTDTQYF.